The 18 T cell receptor beta chains listed next were all sequenced from one sample in a study of tumor-infiltrating lymphocytes in primary liver carcinoma. Co-extracting RNA and DNA was done with about 17-30 mg of unsorted bulk tissue as input. The template, about 500 ng total RNA, yielded TCR beta cDNA made with a constant-region primer. Slightly modified ARM-PCR, run as three nested multiplex PCR rounds, produced the TCR beta libraries. Researchers ran the first two PCR rounds for approximately 9 cycles each with TRBV1-TRBV30 forward primers and a C-beta reverse primer. One entry per CDR3 protein results from TCRdb running MiXCR on the multiplex PCR reads. The sample contains 20,000 to 25,000 distinct CDR3 sequences, approximately 80% of which appear only once. The sequencing sample was made of liver tumor tissue from sampling region 5. Subset given: tumor region T5, tumor centre. The receptors derive from a woman in her 30s with primary liver carcinoma and hepatitis B virus infection.

About this clonotype itself: A read error may explain this, as a much larger clone is one base away. The chain employs TRBV9 and TRBJ2-7, with 9 bases lining up with TRBD2. This CDR3 contains 16 residues. V lost 2 bases to trimming and J lost 6 bases; unmatched junction nucleotides: 12. In germline, CDR1 is SGDLS, CDR2 YYNGEE. This CDR3 is CASSVLGLAKRREQYF. CDR3 DNA sequence: TGTGCCAGCAGCGTTTTGGGACTAGCAAAACGTCGCGAGCAGTACTTC.

This clonotype has a handful of counts. The junction departs from the called germline gene at one end, perhaps through a read error. The rearrangement uses TRBV4-3 and TRBJ2-7, with 7 bases matching TRBD2. CDR1 and CDR2 (germline): LGHNA, YSLEER. The CDR3 totals 18 residues. The CDR3 loop reads CASIQAVTGGHISYEQYF. The CDR3 nucleotides read TGCGCTAGTATCCAAGCTGTGACGGGGGGTCACATTAGCTACGAGCAATACTTC.

Turning to this clonotype: The junction and the germline gene differ at one end; a read error may be behind it. V and J are TRBV11-2 and TRBJ2-5, with a weak D call TRBD2 (5 bases). In germline, CDR1 is SGHAT, CDR2 FQNNGV. The CDR3 covers 12 residues. CDR3 DNA: TGTACCAGCGGCTTAGGATTAGAGACCCAGTACTTC. It codes for CTSGLGLETQYF.

This clonotype was recorded only once. The genes are TRBV4-3 and TRBJ2-2; possible D gene TRBD2, 6 bases. Germline assignment: CDR1 LGHNA and CDR2 YSLEER. Trimming left V 5 bases short and J 14 bases short, with 18 bases between. There are 13 residues in the CDR3. The CDR3: CASSSTGAGELFF. CDR3 coding DNA: TGCGCCAGCAGCTCGACGGGAGCCGGAGAACTGTTTTTT.

The chain uses TRBV11-2 and TRBJ1-1; 9 bases fit TRBD1. This CDR3 has 20 residues. The junction had 24 bases not matched to a gene; V was cut back by 6 bases and J by 4 bases. The V gene's germline CDR1 is SGHAT and CDR2 FQNNGV. The CDR3 is CASSARDRERKRWSSTEAFF. CDR3 DNA: TGTGCCAGCAGTGCTCGGGACAGGGAGCGCAAGAGGTGGAGTAGCACTGAAGCTTTCTTT.

This clonotype was picked up a small number of times. This rearrangement joins TRBV30 to TRBJ2-1; tentatively, D is TRBD1 or TRBD2 (5 bases each). Trimming cost V 0 bases and J 9 bases, with 15 bases left between them. There are 14 residues in the CDR3. Per the germline V gene, CDR1 is GTSNPN and CDR2 is SVGIG (reference sequence). The CDR3 region is CAWSVGDGAPEQFF. CDR3 DNA: TGTGCCTGGAGTGTGGGGGACGGGGCGCCTGAGCAGTTCTTC.

With respect to this clonotype: The CDR3 carries no conserved terminal phenylalanine or tryptophan, so it likely arises from a read error. This chain joins TRBV29-1 and TRBJ2-1, with D perhaps matching TRBD2 (6 bases). Trimming cost V 7 bases and J 3 bases, with 19 bases left between them. The germline gives CDR1 SQVTM, CDR2 ANQGSEA. This CDR3 is 15 amino acids long. The CDR3 spells CSAHSGLHDYNEQFL. The CDR3 bases are TGCAGCGCACATTCCGGACTACACGACTACAATGAGCAGTTCTTA.

V gene TRBV7-8 combines with J gene TRBJ2-2; possibly TRBD2 for D (5 bases). Trimming shortened V by 2 bases and J by 4 bases, and 11 bases separated the two germline ends. The CDR3 runs to 15 residues. The germline V gene encodes CDR1 SGHVS and CDR2 FQNEAQ. For the CDR3, the DNA is TGTGCCAGCAGCTTACAAGGACTCTCCACCGGGGAGCTGTTTTTT. Translated, it gives CASSLQGLSTGELFF.

CDR3 coding DNA: TGTGCCACCAGTGATTCCGGGACAGACCGCTGGGGGCAGTTCTTC. It is translated as CATSDSGTDRWGQFF. The rearrangement joins TRBV24-1 to TRBJ2-1, with 7 bases lining up with TRBD1. V lost 2 bases to trimming and J lost 12 bases; unmatched junction nucleotides: 12. The CDR3 length is 15 residues. Germline V gene sequence: CDR1 KGHDR, CDR2 SFDVKD.

Remarks on this clonotype: The junction shows a germline mismatch at one end, possibly a read error. The chain has TRBV10-3 and TRBJ2-1; no clear D gene. Looked up from germline, CDR1 is ENHRY and CDR2 is SYGVKD. The length of the CDR3 is 14 residues. CDR3 coding DNA: TGTGCCATCAGTCCCACGGCGGCCTGGGATGAGCGGTTCTTC. It yields the protein CAISPTAAWDERFF.

Regarding this clonotype: Germline and junction disagree at one end, which may indicate a read error. The chain is built from TRBV19 and TRBJ2-2, with 10 nucleotides matching TRBD2. The germline V gene encodes CDR1 LNHDA and CDR2 SQIVND (reference sequence). The CDR3 loop spans 18 amino acids. The CDR3 DNA follows: TGTGCCAGTAGTATCGAGGCTAGCGGGAGCTGGTACACCGAGGAGCTGTTTTTT. This codes for CASSIEASGSWYTEELFF.

This clonotype was recorded at least ten times. The chain combines TRBV11-2 with TRBJ2-1; D unclear. Trimming left V 4 bases short and J 9 bases short, with 16 bases between. Germline V gene lookup returns CDR1 SGHAT and CDR2 FQNNGV. This CDR3 is 14 amino acids long. For the CDR3, the DNA is TGTGCCAGCAGCTCCCGGCCGCCGAGAGGTGAGCAGTTCTTC. Its translation is CASSSRPPRGEQFF.

To note about this clonotype: At one end the junction does not follow the germline gene, possibly because of a read error. This chain joins TRBV28 and TRBJ2-2, with TRBD2 matching over 7 bases. The CDR3 contains 14 residues. Germline V gene sequence: CDR1 MDHEN, CDR2 SYDVKM. CDR3 in amino acids: CTSYKREYGGELFF. In DNA form, the CDR3 reads TGTACCAGCTATAAGCGGGAATATGGCGGGGAGCTGTTTTTT.

As concerns this clonotype: Relative to the germline gene, one junction end is altered; a read error may explain this. This chain joins TRBV11-2 and TRBJ2-5; TRBD2 aligns across 8 bases. The germline CDR1 and CDR2 sequences are SGHAT and FQNNGV. This CDR3 comprises 14 residues. CDR3 DNA sequence: TGTGCTAGCAGCCGTGATAATAGCGGGGCAACCCAGTACTTC. Translation: CASSRDNSGATQYF.

Concerning this clonotype: This likely comes from a read error, as the CDR3 has no conserved phenylalanine or tryptophan at its end. The chain is built from TRBV11-3 and TRBJ2-3; the D gene is possibly TRBD2 (6 bases). Germline CDR1 is SGHNT and CDR2 is YENEEA. The CDR3 is 16 amino acids. CDR3 sequence: CASSSGSGRGTDTQYS. CDR3 nucleotide sequence: TGTGCTAGCAGCTCCGGGAGCGGGCGAGGCACAGATACACAGTATTCT.

Comment on this clonotype: One end of the junction does not line up with germline, which may come from a read error. The chain couples TRBV30 to TRBJ2-5; possible D gene TRBD1, 6 bases. The CDR3 is 15 residues long. CDR1 is GTSNPN and CDR2 is SVGIG in the germline V gene (reference sequence). The CDR3 loop reads CARSIGRGGWETQYF. CDR3 sequence (DNA): TGTGCCAGGAGTATCGGCAGGGGTGGGTGGGAGACCCAGTACTTC.

The J gene is TRBJ2-2, the V gene TRBV6-1, with D possibly being TRBD1 (6 bases). Germline CDR1 reads MNHNS; CDR2 reads SASEGT. CDR3 length: 19 amino acids. Trimming stripped 2 bases from V and 0 bases from J, with 19 bases between. CDR3 protein: CASSETLPRGTANTGELFF. CDR3 bases: TGTGCCAGCAGTGAAACCCTTCCCAGGGGCACTGCGAACACCGGGGAGCTGTTTTTT.

This clonotype is a singleton in its sample. A junction boundary mismatches the germline segment, possibly from a read error. The genes are TRBV11-2 and TRBJ2-3; D is unclear. The germline gives CDR1 SGHAT, CDR2 FQNNGV. This CDR3 region has 13 residues. CDR3 sequence (DNA): TGTGCTAGCAGCCTAGTGAACCCCGATACGCAGTATTTT. Translated: CASSLVNPDTQYF.